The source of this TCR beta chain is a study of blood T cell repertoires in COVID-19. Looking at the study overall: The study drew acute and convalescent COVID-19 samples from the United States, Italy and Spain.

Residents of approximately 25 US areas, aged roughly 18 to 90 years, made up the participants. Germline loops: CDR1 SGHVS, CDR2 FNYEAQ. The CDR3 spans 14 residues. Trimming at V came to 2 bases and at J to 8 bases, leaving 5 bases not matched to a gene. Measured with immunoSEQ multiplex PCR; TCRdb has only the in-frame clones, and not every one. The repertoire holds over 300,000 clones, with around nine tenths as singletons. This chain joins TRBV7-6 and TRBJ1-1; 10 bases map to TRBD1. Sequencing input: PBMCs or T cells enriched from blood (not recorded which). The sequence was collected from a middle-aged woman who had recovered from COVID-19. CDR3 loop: CASSLPGTGVEAFF. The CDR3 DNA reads TGTGCCAGCAGCTTACCCGGGACAGGGGTGGAAGCTTTCTTT.